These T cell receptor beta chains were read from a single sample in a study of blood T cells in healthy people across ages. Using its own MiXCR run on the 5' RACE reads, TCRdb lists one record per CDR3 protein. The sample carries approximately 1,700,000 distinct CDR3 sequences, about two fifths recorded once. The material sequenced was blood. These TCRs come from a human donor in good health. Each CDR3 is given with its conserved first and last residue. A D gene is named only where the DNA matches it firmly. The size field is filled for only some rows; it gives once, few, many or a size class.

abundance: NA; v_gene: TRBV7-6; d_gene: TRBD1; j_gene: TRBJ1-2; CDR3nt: TGTGCCAGCAGCTTCGGGGGACAGGGCTCTAACTATGGCTACACCTTC; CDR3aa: CASSFGGQGSNYGYTF
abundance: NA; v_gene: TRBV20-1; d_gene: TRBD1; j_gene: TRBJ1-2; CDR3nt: TGCAGTGCCCGGACAGGCTCCTACTATGGCTACACCTTC; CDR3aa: CSARTGSYYGYTF
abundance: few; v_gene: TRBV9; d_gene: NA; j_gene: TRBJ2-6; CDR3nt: TGTGCCAGCAGCGTAGATCCCATCTCTGGGGCCAACGTCCTGACTTTC; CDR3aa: CASSVDPISGANVLTF
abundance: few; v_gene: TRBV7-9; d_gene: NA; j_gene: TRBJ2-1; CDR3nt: TGTGCCAGCAGCTTAGTCCGGGGCCTTGGGCACAATGAGCAGTTCTTC; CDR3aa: CASSLVRGLGHNEQFF
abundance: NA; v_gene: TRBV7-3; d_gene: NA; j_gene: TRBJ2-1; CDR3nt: TGTGCCAGCAGCTTAAAGGCCCCATTACGCTCCTACAATGAGCAGTTCTTC; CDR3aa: CASSLKAPLRSYNEQFF
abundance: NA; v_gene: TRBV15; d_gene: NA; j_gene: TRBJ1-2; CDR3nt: TGTGCCACCAGCAGAGAAAACAAGGGCCACCCGGCTAACTATGGCTACACCTTC; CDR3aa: CATSRENKGHPANYGYTF
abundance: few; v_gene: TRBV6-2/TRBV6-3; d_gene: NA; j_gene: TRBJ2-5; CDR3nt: TGTGCCAGCAGTTACGGGCAGGGCATGAAAGAGACCCAGTACTTC; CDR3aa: CASSYGQGMKETQYF
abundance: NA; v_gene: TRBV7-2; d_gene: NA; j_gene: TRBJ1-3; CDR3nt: TGTGCCAGCAGCTCAAGGACTGGCCCTGGAAACACCATATATTTT; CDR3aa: CASSSRTGPGNTIYF
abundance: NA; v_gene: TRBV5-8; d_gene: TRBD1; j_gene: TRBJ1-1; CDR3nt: TGTGCCAGCAGCTGGGGAGGGACAGGGGAGACTGAAGCTTTCTTT; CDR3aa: CASSWGGTGETEAFF
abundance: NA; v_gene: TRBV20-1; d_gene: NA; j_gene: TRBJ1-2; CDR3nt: TGCAGTGCTAAATCAGCGTCCGGGGGCTGGCTGGGCTACACCTTC; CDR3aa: CSAKSASGGWLGYTF
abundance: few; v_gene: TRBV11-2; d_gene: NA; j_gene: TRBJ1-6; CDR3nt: TGTGCCAGCAGCTTAGTGGGGCAGGGGACCCTCCACTTT; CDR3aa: CASSLVGQGTLHF
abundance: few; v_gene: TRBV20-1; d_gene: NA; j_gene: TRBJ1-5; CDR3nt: TGCAGTGCTAGAGATGATGCAGGTCTTAGGAGCAATCAGCCCCAGCATTTT; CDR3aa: CSARDDAGLRSNQPQHF
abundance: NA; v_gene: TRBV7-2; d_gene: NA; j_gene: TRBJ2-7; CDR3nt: TGTGCCAGCAGCTTCACCTATGGACCTGGAAACGAGCAGTACTTC; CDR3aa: CASSFTYGPGNEQYF
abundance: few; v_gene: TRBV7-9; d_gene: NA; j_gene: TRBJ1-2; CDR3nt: TGTGCCAGCAGCTTAGACGGGGATTTTCACCATGGCTACACCTTC; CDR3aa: CASSLDGDFHHGYTF
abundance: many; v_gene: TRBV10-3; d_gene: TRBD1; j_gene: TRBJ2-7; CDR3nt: TGTGCCATCAGTGAGTGGGACAGACGATACGAGCAGTACTTC; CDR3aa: CAISEWDRRYEQYF
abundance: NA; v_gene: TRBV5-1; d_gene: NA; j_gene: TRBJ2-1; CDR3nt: TGCGCCAGCAGTTTGGAGGGGGATTTTAGCTCCTACAATGAGCAGTTCTTC; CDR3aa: CASSLEGDFSSYNEQFF
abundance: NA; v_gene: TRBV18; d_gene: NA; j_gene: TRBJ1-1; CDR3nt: TGTGCCAGCTCACCAAGGGACTCTAGATCGGGGAACACTGAAGCTTTCTTT; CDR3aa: CASSPRDSRSGNTEAFF
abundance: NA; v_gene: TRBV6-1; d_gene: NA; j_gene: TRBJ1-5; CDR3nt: TGTGCCAGCAGTGAAGCGCTCGGGAGGGATCGTCAGCCCCAGCATTTT; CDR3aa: CASSEALGRDRQPQHF
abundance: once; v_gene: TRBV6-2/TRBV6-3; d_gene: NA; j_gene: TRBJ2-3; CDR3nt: TGTGCCAGCAGTTACAACCCCCCGGATACGCAGTATTTT; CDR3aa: CASSYNPPDTQYF
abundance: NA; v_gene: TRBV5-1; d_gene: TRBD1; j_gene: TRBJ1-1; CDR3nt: TGCGCCAGCAGCTTGGAGGGGGCAGAGACTGAAGCTTTCTTT; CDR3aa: CASSLEGAETEAFF
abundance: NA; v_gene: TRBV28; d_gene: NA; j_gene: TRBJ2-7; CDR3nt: TGTGCCAGCAGTTTACCCCCAGACAGCGGCGACGAGCAGTACTTC; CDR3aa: CASSLPPDSGDEQYF
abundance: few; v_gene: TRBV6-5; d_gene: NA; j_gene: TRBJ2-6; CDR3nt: TGTGCCAGCAGTTACGGGATTTCTGGGGCCAACGTCCTGACTTTC; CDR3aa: CASSYGISGANVLTF
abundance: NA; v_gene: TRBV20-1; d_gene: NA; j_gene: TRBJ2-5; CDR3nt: TGCAGTGCTAGCGGGGGAGACTACAATGAGCAGTACTTC; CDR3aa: CSASGGDYNEQYF
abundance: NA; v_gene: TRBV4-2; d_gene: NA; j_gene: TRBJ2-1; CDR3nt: TGTGCCAGCAGCCAAGATGTGGTGGGGGCCTACAATGAGCAGTTCTTC; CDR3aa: CASSQDVVGAYNEQFF
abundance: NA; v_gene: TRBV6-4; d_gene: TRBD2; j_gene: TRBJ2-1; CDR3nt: TGTGCCAGCAGTGTAGCGGGGGGGCTAGGAGAGCAGTTCTTC; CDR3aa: CASSVAGGLGEQFF
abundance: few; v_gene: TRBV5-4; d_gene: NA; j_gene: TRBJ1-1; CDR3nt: TGTGCCAGCAGCGGCGGGGACACTGAAGCTTTCTTT; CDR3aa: CASSGGDTEAFF
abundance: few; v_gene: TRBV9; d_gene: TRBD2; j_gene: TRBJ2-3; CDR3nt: TGTGCCAGCAGCGGAACTAGCGGGGGGTCCCACACAGATACGCAGTATTTT; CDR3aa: CASSGTSGGSHTDTQYF
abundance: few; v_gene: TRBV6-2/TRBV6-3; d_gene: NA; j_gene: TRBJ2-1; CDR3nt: TGTGCCAGCAGTTACTCGAGGAGTCCTGTCGGTACTCCCTACAATGAGCAGTTCTTC; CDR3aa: CASSYSRSPVGTPYNEQFF
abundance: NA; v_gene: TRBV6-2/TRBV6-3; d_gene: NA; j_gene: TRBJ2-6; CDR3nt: TGTGCCAGCAGTCGCGTCATAGGGTCTGGGGCCAACGTCCTGACTTTC; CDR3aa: CASSRVIGSGANVLTF
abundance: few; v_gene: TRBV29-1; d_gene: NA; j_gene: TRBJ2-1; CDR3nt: TGCAGCGTGGAAGACGGGACGGGAAGCTCCTACAATGAGCAGTTCTTC; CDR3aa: CSVEDGTGSSYNEQFF
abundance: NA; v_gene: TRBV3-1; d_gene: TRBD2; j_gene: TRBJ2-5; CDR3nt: TGTGCCAGCAGCCAATGGGGACTAGCGGGGAGGGGAGAGACCCAGTACTTC; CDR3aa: CASSQWGLAGRGETQYF
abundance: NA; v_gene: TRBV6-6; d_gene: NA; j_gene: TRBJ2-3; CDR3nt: TGTGCCAGCAGCCCCGGACGGAAGGGAGATACGCAGTATTTT; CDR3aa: CASSPGRKGDTQYF
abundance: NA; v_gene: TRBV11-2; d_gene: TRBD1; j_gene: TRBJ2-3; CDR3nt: TGTGCCAGCAGCGTAGCATTGGACAGGGGGTTCACAGATACGCAGTATTTT; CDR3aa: CASSVALDRGFTDTQYF
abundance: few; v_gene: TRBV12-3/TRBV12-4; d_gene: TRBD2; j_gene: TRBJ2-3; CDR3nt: TGTGCCAGCAGTTTCCCTCCCAGCGGGGGGGCTCAAGATACGCAGTATTTT; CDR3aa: CASSFPPSGGAQDTQYF
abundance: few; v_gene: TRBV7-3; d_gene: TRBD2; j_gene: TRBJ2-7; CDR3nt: TGTGCCAGCAGCCAAGCTAGCGGGGGGGACTACGAGCAGTACTTC; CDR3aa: CASSQASGGDYEQYF
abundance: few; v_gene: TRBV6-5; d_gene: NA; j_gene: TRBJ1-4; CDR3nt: TGTGCCAGCAGTCCGACCGGCGTAGCAACTAATGAAAAACTGTTTTTT; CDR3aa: CASSPTGVATNEKLFF
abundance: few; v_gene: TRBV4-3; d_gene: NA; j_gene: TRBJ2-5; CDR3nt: TGCGCCAGCAGCCAAGAAGGGCAGGGAGGAGAGACCCGGTACTTC; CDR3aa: CASSQEGQGGETRYF
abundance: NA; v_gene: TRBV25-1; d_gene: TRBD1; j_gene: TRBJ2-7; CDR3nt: TGTGCCAGCAGTCCCTCCGGGGGACAGGGTAAAAACGAGCAGTACTTC; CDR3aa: CASSPSGGQGKNEQYF
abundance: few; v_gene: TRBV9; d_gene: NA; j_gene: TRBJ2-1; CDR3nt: TGTGCCAGCAGCGAAAGACGGGATGAGCAGTTCTTC; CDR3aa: CASSERRDEQFF
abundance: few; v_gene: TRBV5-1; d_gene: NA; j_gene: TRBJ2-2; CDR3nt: TGCGCCAGCAGCTTGAGACCATCCACCGGGGAGCTGTTTTTT; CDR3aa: CASSLRPSTGELFF
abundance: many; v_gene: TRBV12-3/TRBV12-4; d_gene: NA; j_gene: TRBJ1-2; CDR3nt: TGTGCCAGCAGTTCTTTAGGAGCTAACTATGGCTACACCTTC; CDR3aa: CASSSLGANYGYTF
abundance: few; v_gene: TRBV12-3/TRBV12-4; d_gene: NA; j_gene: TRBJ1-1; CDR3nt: TGTGCCAGCAGGCCCGGGGGGGCGAGTAAAGAAGCTTTCTTT; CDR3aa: CASRPGGASKEAFF
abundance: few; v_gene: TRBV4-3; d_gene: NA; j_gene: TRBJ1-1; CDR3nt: TGCGCCAGCAGCCAAGGAGGGAATCCCACTGAAGCTTTCTTT; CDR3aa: CASSQGGNPTEAFF
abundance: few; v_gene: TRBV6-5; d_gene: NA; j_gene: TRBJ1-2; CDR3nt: TGTGCCAGCAGTTCAGGGGAAATCTATGGCTACACCTTC; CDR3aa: CASSSGEIYGYTF
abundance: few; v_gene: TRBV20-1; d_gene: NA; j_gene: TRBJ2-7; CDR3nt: TGCAGTCCCGAGACGGGGCTCAGTTCCTACGAGCAGTACTTC; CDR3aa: CSPETGLSSYEQYF
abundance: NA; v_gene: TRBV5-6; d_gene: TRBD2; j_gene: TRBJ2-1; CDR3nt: TGTGCCAGCAGCTTCGGACTAGCGGGGCCCAATGAGCGGTTCTTC; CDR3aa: CASSFGLAGPNERFF
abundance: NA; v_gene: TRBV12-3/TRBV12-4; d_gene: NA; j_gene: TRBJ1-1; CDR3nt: TGTGCCAGCAGACAACAGGAGTTCACCGCTGAAGCTTTCTTT; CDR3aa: CASRQQEFTAEAFF
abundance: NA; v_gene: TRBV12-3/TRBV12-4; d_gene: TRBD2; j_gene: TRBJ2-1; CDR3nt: TGTGCCAGCAACCCGACAGCGGGGGGCTTAAGCTCCTACAATGAGCAGTTCTTC; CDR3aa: CASNPTAGGLSSYNEQFF
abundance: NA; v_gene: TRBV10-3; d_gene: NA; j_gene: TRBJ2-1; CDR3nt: TGTGCCATCAGTGAGAACTGGCAGGGGCAGAACAATGAGCAGTTCTTC; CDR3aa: CAISENWQGQNNEQFF
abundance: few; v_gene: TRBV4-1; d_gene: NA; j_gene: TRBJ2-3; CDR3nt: TGCGCCAGCAGCCAAGTTGGGCACCGGAACCCAGATACGCAGTATTTT; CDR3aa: CASSQVGHRNPDTQYF
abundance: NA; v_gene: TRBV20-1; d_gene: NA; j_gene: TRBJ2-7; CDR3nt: TGCAGTGCCCAGGACTACCGCTCCTACGAGCAGTACTTC; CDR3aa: CSAQDYRSYEQYF
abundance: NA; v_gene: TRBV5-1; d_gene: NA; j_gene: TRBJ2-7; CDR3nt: TGCGCCAGCAGCTTTCGCTCAGGACTCTACGAGCAGTACTTC; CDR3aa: CASSFRSGLYEQYF
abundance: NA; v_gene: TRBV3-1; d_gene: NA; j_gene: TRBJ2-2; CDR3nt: TGTGCCAGCAGCCAAGGTCGTCTGGACACCGGGGAGCTGTTTTTT; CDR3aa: CASSQGRLDTGELFF
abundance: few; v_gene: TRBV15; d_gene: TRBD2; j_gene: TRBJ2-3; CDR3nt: TGTGCCACCAGGCCGGGACTAGCGGGGACAGATACGCAGTATTTT; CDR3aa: CATRPGLAGTDTQYF
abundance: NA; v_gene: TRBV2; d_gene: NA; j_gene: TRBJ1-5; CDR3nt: TGTGCCAGCGGTGGGGGCCGCCTAAACAATCAGCCCCAGCATTTT; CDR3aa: CASGGGRLNNQPQHF